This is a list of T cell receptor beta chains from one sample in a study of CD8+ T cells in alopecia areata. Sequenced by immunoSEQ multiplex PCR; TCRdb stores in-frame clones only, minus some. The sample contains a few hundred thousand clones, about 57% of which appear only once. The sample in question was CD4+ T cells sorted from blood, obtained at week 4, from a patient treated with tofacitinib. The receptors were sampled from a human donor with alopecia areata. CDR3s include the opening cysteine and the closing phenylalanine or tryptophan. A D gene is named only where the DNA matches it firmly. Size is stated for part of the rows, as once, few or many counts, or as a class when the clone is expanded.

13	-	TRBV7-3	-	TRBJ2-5	CASSRVSGETQYF	TGTGCCAGCAGCCGAGTCTCTGGGGAGACCCAGTACTTC
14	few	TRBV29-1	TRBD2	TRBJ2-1	CSVVGLDSYNEQFF	TGCAGCGTTGTGGGACTAGACTCCTACAATGAGCAGTTCTTC
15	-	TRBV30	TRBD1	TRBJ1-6	CAWSLFGTANSPLHF	TGTGCCTGGAGTCTATTTGGGACAGCCAATTCACCCCTCCACTTT
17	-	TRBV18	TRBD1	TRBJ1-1	CASSPPNRDRGSLEAFF	TGTGCCAGCTCACCACCGAACCGGGACAGGGGTTCCTTAGAAGCTTTCTTT
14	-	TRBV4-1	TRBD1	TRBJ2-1	CASQGQGSIDEQFF	TGCGCCAGCCAGGGACAGGGGTCAATCGATGAGCAGTTCTTC
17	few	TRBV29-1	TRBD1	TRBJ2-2	CSVRPGQGAVNTGELFF	TGCAGCGTTAGACCGGGACAGGGGGCCGTGAACACCGGGGAGCTGTTTTTT
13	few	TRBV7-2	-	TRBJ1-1	CAIPRQPNTEAFF	TGTGCCATCCCAAGACAGCCGAACACTGAAGCTTTCTTT
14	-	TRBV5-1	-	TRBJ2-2	CASSLELGTGELFF	TGCGCCAGCAGCTTGGAACTGGGCACCGGGGAGCTGTTTTTT
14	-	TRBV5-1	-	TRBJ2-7	CASSHSRASYEQYF	TGCGCCAGCAGCCACAGCAGGGCCTCCTACGAGCAGTACTTC
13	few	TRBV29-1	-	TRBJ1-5	CSVAWDSNQPQHF	TGCAGCGTTGCATGGGATAGCAATCAGCCCCAGCATTTT